These 24 T cell receptor beta chains share one sample of origin, sequenced in a study of T cells in tuberculosis. Measured with immunoSEQ multiplex PCR; TCRdb has only the in-frame clones, and not every one. The data show about 34,000 clones, 80% to 95% seen once. Time point defined: new active TB diagnosis, blood taken before or within 7 days of starting treatment. Specimen: PBMCs, collected at tuberculosis diagnosis. These receptors all come from an adult with tuberculosis.

This clone came up once. The chain is built from TRBV6-5 and TRBJ2-5, with D unresolved. Trimming cost V 2 bases and J 7 bases, with 8 bases left between them. The CDR3 loop spans 12 amino acids. CDR1 is MNHEY and CDR2 is SVGAGI in the germline V gene. CDR3 bases: TGTGCCAGCAGTTACCAGGTCGTGACCCAGTACTTC. This codes for CASSYQVVTQYF.

J is TRBJ1-4 and V is TRBV5-1; D is undetermined. Germline CDR1 reads SGHRS; CDR2 reads YFSETQ. There are 16 residues in the CDR3. Trimming removed 2 bases from V and 0 bases from J, with 11 bases in between. The CDR3 nucleotides read TGCGCCAGCAGCTTTCGGACGGGAACAACTAATGAAAAACTGTTTTTT. Translation gives CASSFRTGTTNEKLFF.

This chain links TRBV2 with TRBJ1-5; D may be TRBD1 (6 bases). CDR1 SNHLY and CDR2 FYNNEI come from the germline V gene. There are 14 residues in the CDR3. Trimming took 6 bases from V and 3 from J, leaving 12 bases between them. The CDR3 DNA reads TGTGCCAGCAGCGCATGGACAGACAATCAGCCCCAGCATTTT. Translating it yields CASSAWTDNQPQHF.

The chain couples TRBV19 to TRBJ2-5, with 7 bases lining up with TRBD1. The CDR3 sequence is 15 residues long. Trimming took 5 bases from V and 3 from J; bases not matched to a gene: 9. Germline values: CDR1 LNHDA, CDR2 SQIVND (reference sequence). CDR3 sequence reads: CASSPWGQQKETQYF. DNA of the CDR3: TGTGCCAGTAGTCCCTGGGGACAGCAGAAAGAGACCCAGTACTTC.

J is TRBJ2-7 and V is TRBV2; 7 nucleotides match TRBD1. Per the germline V gene, CDR1 is SNHLY and CDR2 is FYNNEI. The CDR3 contains 13 residues. Losses at the gene ends were 6 bases for V and 2 bases for J; bases not matched to a gene: 4. CDR3 sequence reads: CASSRQGPYEQYF. CDR3 coding DNA: TGTGCCAGCAGCAGACAGGGCCCCTACGAGCAGTACTTC.

The chain employs TRBV10-3 and TRBJ1-1, with TRBD1 as a possible D gene (5 bases). CDR1 and CDR2 (germline): ENHRY, SYGVKD. The V end was cut by 0 bases, the J end by 4 bases, with 12 bases between. The CDR3 sequence is 15 residues long. CDR3: CAISESGQGITEAFF. The CDR3 bases are TGTGCCATCAGTGAGTCAGGGCAGGGTATCACTGAAGCTTTCTTT.

Only one count was recorded for this clone. The chain joins TRBV4-2 to TRBJ2-2; tentative D call: TRBD2 (5 bases). The CDR3 length is 14 residues. Germline V gives CDR1 LGHNA, CDR2 YNFKEQ. The V end lost 8 bases, the J end lost 4 bases, and 14 bases lay between the germline ends. CDR3 sequence reads: CASRLGGATGELFF. The CDR3 nucleotides read TGTGCCAGCCGGCTAGGAGGTGCCACCGGGGAGCTGTTTTTT.

V and J are TRBV7-9 and TRBJ2-2, with D possibly TRBD1 on 5 matching bases. V lost 5 bases, J lost 4 bases, and 23 bases lay in between. The CDR3 length is 18 residues. CDR1 is SEHNR and CDR2 is FQNEAQ in the germline V gene (reference sequence). CDR3 protein: CASSDSTSASRGTGELFF. For the CDR3, the DNA is TGTGCCAGCAGCGATTCGACGTCAGCTAGTAGGGGCACCGGGGAGCTGTTTTTT.

This rearrangement joins TRBV29-1 to TRBJ1-1; D gene uncertain. The CDR3 totals 10 residues. V dropped 3 bases and J dropped 4 bases, with 3 bases sitting between them. CDR1 SQVTM and CDR2 ANQGSEA come from the germline V gene. CDR3 amino acids: CSVDGTEAFF. The CDR3 DNA sequence: TGCAGCGTTGACGGCACTGAAGCTTTCTTT.

The V call is TRBV23-1, the J call TRBJ2-7, with D unclear. TRBV23-1 is identified as an open reading frame with a role that is uncertain. Trimming cost V 7 bases and J 5 bases, with 18 bases left between them. This CDR3 has 14 amino acids. The CDR3 loop is CASIPPAAIHEQYF. The CDR3 DNA reads TGCGCCAGCATCCCCCCCGCGGCTATTCACGAGCAGTACTTC.

CDR3 in amino acids: CASSALDRNYGYTF. CDR3 DNA: TGCGCCAGCAGCGCGCTGGACAGGAACTATGGCTACACCTTC. This sequence joins TRBV4-1 and TRBJ1-2; 7 bases are shared with TRBD1. The germline gives CDR1 MGHRA, CDR2 YSYEKL. With 5 bases clipped from V and 2 bases from J, the junction kept 5 bases outside the gene matches. The CDR3 contains 14 residues.

The gene calls are TRBV2 and TRBJ2-1; perhaps TRBD1 as D (6 bases). The CDR3 loop spans 15 amino acids. The V end lost 5 bases, the J end lost 7 bases, and 18 bases lay between the germline ends. The V gene's germline CDR1 is SNHLY and CDR2 FYNNEI. This chain's CDR3 is CASSPTGTVVNEQFF. In nucleotides, the CDR3 is TGTGCCAGCAGTCCGACAGGAACGGTGGTTAATGAGCAGTTCTTC. Together with reference TRBV2 and TRBJ2-1, the CDR3 gives the full variable domain: EPEVTQTPSHQVTQMGQEVILRCVPISNHLYFYWYRQILGQKVEFLVSFYNNEISEKSEIFDDQFSVERPDGSNFTLKIRSTKLEDSAMYFCASSPTGTVVNEQFFGPGTRLTVL.

As concerns this clone: The identical CDR3 is also encoded by other nucleotide sequences in the sample. The chain is built from TRBV6-5 and TRBJ1-1; perhaps TRBD1 as D (5 bases). The germline V and J ends were trimmed by 2 bases and 1 base, with 5 bases remaining between them. The CDR3 covers 13 residues. The V gene's germline CDR1 is MNHEY and CDR2 SVGAGI. This CDR3 reads CASSYRGNTEAFF. In nucleotides, the CDR3 is TGTGCCAGCAGTTACAGGGGGAACACTGAAGCTTTCTTT.

V usage is TRBV6-1 and J usage is TRBJ1-4; 8 positions agree with TRBD1. The CDR3 has 15 amino acids. The germline V gene has CDR1 MNHNS and CDR2 SASEGT. J lost 8 bases, V lost 7 bases, and 12 bases had no gene match. The CDR3 reads CASMGETGDGEKLFF. The CDR3 nucleotides read TGTGCCAGCATGGGGGAGACAGGGGATGGAGAAAAACTGTTTTTT.

This clone appeared a single time. This chain uses TRBV11-2 with TRBJ1-1, with D possibly TRBD1 on 6 matching bases. V dropped 0 bases and J dropped 4 bases, with 15 bases sitting between them. The CDR3 spans 16 residues. CDR1 is SGHAT, CDR2 FQNNGV, per germline. CDR3 bases: TGTGCCAGCAGCTTAGACACAGGGACGGGGAGCACTGAAGCTTTCTTT. The encoded protein is CASSLDTGTGSTEAFF.

The chain employs TRBV5-4 and TRBJ2-5; 11 bases align to TRBD2. The CDR3 consists of 15 residues. Per the germline V gene, CDR1 is SGHNT and CDR2 is YYREEE (reference sequence). Trimming cost V 0 bases and J 4 bases; bases outside gene matches: 2. The CDR3: CASSLALAGGETQYF. DNA for the CDR3: TGTGCCAGCAGCTTGGCCCTAGCGGGAGGAGAGACCCAGTACTTC.

This clone was observed once. V gene TRBV11-2 combines with J gene TRBJ1-2; weak D call: TRBD1 (5 bases). V was pared by 1 base and J by 6 bases, with 12 bases between. CDR3 length: 14 residues. CDR1 is SGHAT and CDR2 is FQNNGV in the germline V gene. The CDR3 DNA reads TGTGCCAGCAGCTTAGTAGGGCAGGGTGATGGCTACACCTTC. Its protein product is CASSLVGQGDGYTF.

The chain uses TRBV20-1 and TRBJ2-5; the match to TRBD2 covers 15 bases. This CDR3 spans 11 amino acids. Germline V lookup: CDR1 DFQATT, CDR2 SNEGSKA (reference sequence). After removal of 5 bases from V and 13 bases from J, the junction contained 2 bases not matched to a gene. The CDR3 bases are TGCAGTGCTGGGACTAGCGGGGGGAGGTACTTC. This codes for CSAGTSGGRYF.

The chain uses TRBV7-6 and TRBJ1-4; possibly TRBD1 for D (5 bases). Per the germline V gene, CDR1 is SGHVS and CDR2 is FNYEAQ. V lost 1 base and J lost 7, with 10 bases in between. The CDR3 length is 14 residues. The DNA of the CDR3 is TGTGCCAGCAGCTTAGGGGGGGGATCTGAAAAACTGTTTTTT. Amino acids: CASSLGGGSEKLFF.

The gene calls are TRBV5-8 and TRBJ2-7; no reliable D call. CDR3 length equals 16 residues. The germline V and J ends were trimmed by 0 bases and 0 bases, with 13 bases remaining between them. The germline gives CDR1 SGHTS, CDR2 YDEGEE. Here the CDR3 DNA reads TGTGCCAGCAGCTTGGTCGGTGTCATTGTCTCCTACGAGCAGTACTTC. Its translation is CASSLVGVIVSYEQYF.

The rearrangement links TRBV19 to TRBJ2-3, with TRBD2 identical over 12 bases. The germline V gene has CDR1 LNHDA and CDR2 SQIVND (reference sequence). This CDR3 region has 16 residues. Trimming removed 5 bases from V and 2 bases from J; junction bases left unmatched: 5. The CDR3 loop is CASSPTSGGYTDTQYF. DNA of the CDR3: TGTGCCAGTAGTCCTACTAGCGGGGGGTACACAGATACGCAGTATTTT.

V is TRBV7-9 and J is TRBJ1-1; 7 bases line up with TRBD1. The CDR3 consists of 13 residues. Losses at the gene ends were 8 bases for V and 4 bases for J; bases not matched to a gene: 7. CDR1 and CDR2 from the germline V gene are SEHNR and FQNEAQ (reference sequence). The CDR3 DNA sequence: TGTGCCAGCTCCAGACAGGGCGGCACTGAAGCTTTCTTT. Residues: CASSRQGGTEAFF.

The chain is built from TRBV2 and TRBJ2-3; 9 positions match TRBD1. J lost 5 bases, V lost 6 bases, and 3 bases had no gene match. CDR3 length equals 13 residues. The germline V gene encodes CDR1 SNHLY and CDR2 FYNNEI. Here the CDR3 reads CASRGTGRDTQYF. In DNA, the CDR3 is TGTGCCAGCAGGGGGACAGGGAGAGATACGCAGTATTTT.

The chain is built from TRBV6-5 and TRBJ1-2; the D is unclear. Trimming removed 2 bases from V and 5 bases from J, with 9 bases in between. Germline V lookup: CDR1 MNHEY, CDR2 SVGAGI. The length of the CDR3 is 13 residues. The CDR3 DNA reads as TGTGCCAGCAGTTACCGGACGGGGTATGGCTACACCTTC. This sequence encodes CASSYRTGYGYTF.